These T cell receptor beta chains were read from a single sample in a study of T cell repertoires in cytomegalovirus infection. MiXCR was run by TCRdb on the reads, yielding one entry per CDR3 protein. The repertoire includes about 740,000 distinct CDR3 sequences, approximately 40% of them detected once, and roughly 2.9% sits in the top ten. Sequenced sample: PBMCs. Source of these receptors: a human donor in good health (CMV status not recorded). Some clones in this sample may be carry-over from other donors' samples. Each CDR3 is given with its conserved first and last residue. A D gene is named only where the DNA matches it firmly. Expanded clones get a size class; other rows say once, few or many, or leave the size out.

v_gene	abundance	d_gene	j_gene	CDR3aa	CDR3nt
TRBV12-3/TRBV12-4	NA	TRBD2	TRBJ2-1	CASSPGTSGRISYNEQFF	TGTGCCAGCAGTCCCGGGACTAGCGGGAGGATCTCCTACAATGAGCAGTTCTTC
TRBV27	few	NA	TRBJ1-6	CASSSRGAYNSPLHF	TGTGCCAGCAGTTCCAGGGGCGCCTATAATTCACCCCTCCACTTT
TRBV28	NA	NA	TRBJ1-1	CASRGYRADTGTEAFF	TGTGCCAGCAGGGGGTACAGGGCTGATACGGGCACTGAAGCTTTCTTT
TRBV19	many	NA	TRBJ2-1	CASSIARDFFNEQFF	TGTGCCAGTAGTATTGCGCGGGACTTCTTCAATGAGCAGTTCTTC
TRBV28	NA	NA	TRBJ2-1	CASSYRGYYNEQFF	TGTGCCAGCAGTTATCGGGGCTACTACAATGAGCAGTTCTTC
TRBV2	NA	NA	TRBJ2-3	CASSELTETQYF	TGTGCCAGCAGTGAACTCACAGAGACGCAGTATTTT
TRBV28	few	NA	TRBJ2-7	CASSSLNLHEQYF	TGTGCCAGCAGTTCCCTCAACCTTCACGAGCAGTACTTC
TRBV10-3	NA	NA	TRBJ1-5	CAISESRGAKEPQHF	TGTGCCATCAGTGAGTCTCGGGGGGCCAAGGAGCCCCAGCATTTT
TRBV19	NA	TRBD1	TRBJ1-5	CASSTKGQSNQPQHF	TGTGCCAGTAGTACAAAGGGACAGAGCAATCAGCCCCAGCATTTT
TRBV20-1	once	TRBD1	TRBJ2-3	CSARKQGGTDTQYF	TGCAGTGCTAGAAAACAGGGGGGCACAGATACGCAGTATTTT
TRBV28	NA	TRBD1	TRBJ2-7	CASSLITNRGPVYEQYF	TGTGCCAGCAGTTTAATTACTAACAGGGGGCCCGTCTACGAGCAGTACTTC